The T cell receptor beta chain under discussion was sequenced for a study of cytomegalovirus exposure and HLA in healthy donors. The CDR3 covers 13 residues. Germline values: CDR1 SGHRS, CDR2 YFSETQ. After removal of 3 bases from V and 7 bases from J, the junction contained 5 bases not matched to a gene. The PCR had 60 Vbeta and 13 Jbeta primers. The method was immunoSEQ multiplex PCR; TCRdb's version includes in-frame clones alone and lacks a portion of them. Of some 140,000 clones in the sample, approximately 80% were seen once. Sequenced sample: PBMCs. The sequence came from a man aged 25 to 40 in good health and CMV-seronegative. The chain couples TRBV5-1 to TRBJ2-7, with 9 bases aligning to TRBD2. CDR3 nucleotides: TGCGCCAGCAGCTCCGGGACTAGCAATGAGCAGTACTTC. It translates to CASSSGTSNEQYF. Together with reference TRBV5-1 and TRBJ2-7, the CDR3 gives the full variable domain: KAGVTQTPRYLIKTRGQQVTLSCSPISGHRSVSWYQQTPGQGLQFLFEYFSETQRNKGNFPGRFSGRQFSNSRSEMNVSTLELGDSALYLCASSSGTSNEQYFGPGTRLTVT.